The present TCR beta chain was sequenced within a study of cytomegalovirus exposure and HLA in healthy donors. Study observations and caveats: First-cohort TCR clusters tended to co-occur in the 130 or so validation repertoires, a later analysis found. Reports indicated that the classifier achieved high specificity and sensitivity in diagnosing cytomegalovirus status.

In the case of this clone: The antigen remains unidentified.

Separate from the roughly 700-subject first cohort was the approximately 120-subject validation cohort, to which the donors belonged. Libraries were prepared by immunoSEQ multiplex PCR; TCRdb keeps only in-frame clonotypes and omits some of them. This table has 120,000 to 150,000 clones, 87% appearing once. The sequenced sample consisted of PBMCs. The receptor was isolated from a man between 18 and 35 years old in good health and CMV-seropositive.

The CDR3 is CASSPSNRDGYTF. The CDR3 nucleotides read TGTGCCAGCAGTCCTTCTAACAGGGATGGCTACACCTTC. The J gene is TRBJ1-2, the V gene TRBV27, with D perhaps matching TRBD1 (6 bases). There are 13 residues in the CDR3. The germline CDR1 and CDR2 sequences are MNHEY and SMNVEV (reference sequence). Trimming stripped 5 bases from V and 6 bases from J, with 13 bases between.